The rows below give T cell receptor beta chains drawn from one sample of a study of memory B cells and T cells in multiple sclerosis. Antigens for these TCRs are unknown. The data were produced by immunoSEQ multiplex PCR, yet TCRdb's version contains in-frame clones alone and is incomplete. The sample lists about 32,000 clones, roughly 88% occurring once. Specimen: PBMCs from blood kept in culture. These receptors all come from a human donor with multiple sclerosis. CDR3s include the opening cysteine and the closing phenylalanine or tryptophan. D genes are given only for firm matches. Where a row states a size, it is once, few, many or the class of an expanded clone; other rows omit it.

TRBV27	NA	TRBJ2-5	NA	TGTGCCAGCAGCCTTGGACAGACCCAGTACTTC	CASSLGQTQYF
TRBV28	NA	TRBJ1-4	TRBD1	TGTGCCAGCAGTTCACGCGGGACAGGGAGATCTAATGAAAAACTGTTTTTT	CASSSRGTGRSNEKLFF
TRBV7-6	once	TRBJ1-2	TRBD1	TGTGCCAGCAGCAATCCGGGACAGGGTGACTATGGCTACACCTTC	CASSNPGQGDYGYTF
TRBV5-1	NA	TRBJ2-7	TRBD2	TGCGCCAGCAGCCGAGAGTCGGCGGGACTAGCAAGCGAGCAGTACTTC	CASSRESAGLASEQYF
TRBV6-5	NA	TRBJ1-2	NA	TGTGCCAGCGTCAGCCGAGCAGGAGATAACTATGGCTACACCTTC	CASVSRAGDNYGYTF
TRBV12-5	NA	TRBJ2-1	NA	TGTGCTAGTGGTTTGAAGGGGGGAGGGGTGGGATACAATGAGCAGTTCTTC	CASGLKGGGVGYNEQFF
TRBV6-1	once	TRBJ1-1	TRBD1	TGTGCCAGCAGTGAAGGGGGGGGCAGGGGGCCTGGAGTGAGTTCGGGAGCTTTCTTT	CASSEGGGRGPGVSSGAFF
TRBV6-1	once	TRBJ1-1	TRBD1	TGTGCCAGCAGTACAGGGGTAAATACTGAAGCTTTCTTT	CASSTGVNTEAFF
TRBV7-2	NA	TRBJ1-3	NA	TGTGCCAGCAGCTCGGGGGCGGAGTCCCTGGGAAACACCATATATTTT	CASSSGAESLGNTIYF
TRBV5-1	NA	TRBJ2-1	TRBD2	TGCGCCAGCAGCGCCACGATTAGCGGGGGGGCCCGTGAGCAGTTCTTC	CASSATISGGAREQFF
TRBV6-5	NA	TRBJ2-1	TRBD2	TGTGCCAGCAGTTACTCCTCACTAGCGGGTGGCCATGAGCAGTTCTTC	CASSYSSLAGGHEQFF
TRBV28	once	TRBJ1-5	NA	TGTGCCAGCAGTTTCGGGGGAAGCAATCAGCCCCAGCATTTT	CASSFGGSNQPQHF
TRBV10-1	NA	TRBJ2-1	NA	TGCGCCAGCAGTACCGGGACGGCGGATAGGGGGAATGAGCAGTTCTTC	CASSTGTADRGNEQFF
TRBV6-1	few	TRBJ1-1	NA	TGTGCCAGCAGGGGGGGCTGGACTGAAGCTTTCTTT	CASRGGWTEAFF
TRBV5-1	NA	TRBJ2-3	TRBD2	TGCGCCAGTAAGGCTCTAGCGGGAGGGATGACTAGCACAGATACGCAGTATTTT	CASKALAGGMTSTDTQYF
TRBV19	NA	TRBJ2-2	TRBD2	TGTGCCAGCACTAGCGGGGGGAACACCGGGGAGCTGTTTTTT	CASTSGGNTGELFF
TRBV19	NA	TRBJ1-5	NA	TGTGCCAGTAGTATAGAAGAGGGGCGGTATCAGCCCCAGCATTTT	CASSIEEGRYQPQHF
TRBV6-1	NA	TRBJ1-5	NA	TGTGCCAGCAGTGATAGGCCCCAGCATTTT	CASSDRPQHF
TRBV6-5	once	TRBJ2-2	NA	TGTGCCAGCAGTCCTTGGAAGGATAACGGGCTGTTTTTT	CASSPWKDNGLFF
TRBV19	NA	TRBJ2-1	TRBD1	TGTGCCAGTGACAGGGGGCTGAGCTCCTACAATGAGCAGTTCTTC	CASDRGLSSYNEQFF
TRBV14	NA	TRBJ1-6	TRBD1	TGTGCCAGCAGCCACATTCTAGGACAGGATAATTCACCCCTCCACTTT	CASSHILGQDNSPLHF
TRBV6-5	NA	TRBJ1-2	NA	TGTGCCAGCAGTGTGACACAGAACTATGGCTACACCTTC	CASSVTQNYGYTF
TRBV19	NA	TRBJ1-1	NA	TGTGCCAGTAGTGCCATGGGGGGGACCACTGAAGCTTTCTTT	CASSAMGGTTEAFF
TRBV7-7	NA	TRBJ1-2	NA	TGTGCCAGCAACCCCAGGGAGGGCAGGTATGGCTACACCTTC	CASNPREGRYGYTF
TRBV28	NA	TRBJ1-2	TRBD1	TGTGCCAGCAGTTTAACAGGGGGCGTTGGCTACACCTTC	CASSLTGGVGYTF
TRBV29-1	NA	TRBJ1-2	NA	TGCAGCGTTGATTTAGGCTACACCTTC	CSVDLGYTF
TRBV6-1	NA	TRBJ1-4	TRBD1	TGTGCCAGCAGTGAAGCGACAGGGGGTAATGAAAAACTGTTTTTT	CASSEATGGNEKLFF
TRBV7-9	NA	TRBJ2-5	NA	TGTGCCAGCAGCTTAGGGACACTCCAAGAGACCCAGTACTTC	CASSLGTLQETQYF
TRBV11-2	NA	TRBJ1-2	TRBD1	TGTGCCAGCAGCTTAGAGGACAGGGGGAAGGATGGCTACACCTTC	CASSLEDRGKDGYTF
TRBV2	NA	TRBJ2-2	TRBD2	TGTGCCAGCAGTGAATTGTCGGGACTAGCGGGACACGGGGAGCTGTTTTTT	CASSELSGLAGHGELFF
TRBV21-1	NA	TRBJ2-7	NA	TGTGCCAGCAGCAGACAGATCTACGAGCAGTACTTC	CASSRQIYEQYF
TRBV4-1	NA	TRBJ2-3	TRBD2	TGCGCCAGCAGGGGGAGGGTCACAGATACGCAGTATTTT	CASRGRVTDTQYF
TRBV9	NA	TRBJ2-7	TRBD1	TGTGCCAGCAATAGGGGGGACAGGGAAGAGCAGTACTTC	CASNRGDREEQYF
TRBV5-1	NA	TRBJ1-1	NA	TGCGCCAGCAGCTTGGGTGGGTCGGGTGAAGCTTTCTTT	CASSLGGSGEAFF
TRBV7-2	NA	TRBJ1-5	TRBD1	TGTGCCAGCAGCTCAGGGGGGATAACTAGCAATCAGCCCCAGCATTTT	CASSSGGITSNQPQHF
TRBV7-2	once	TRBJ2-1	TRBD2	TGTGCCAGCAGCTTAGTTAAGCTAGCGGGAGGCGAGCAGTTCTTC	CASSLVKLAGGEQFF
TRBV4-1	once	TRBJ2-7	NA	TGCGCCAGCAGCCACGGGGCTGGGCCCTACGAGCAGTACTTC	CASSHGAGPYEQYF
TRBV2	NA	TRBJ2-7	NA	TGTGCCAGCAGTGAAACAGGGAGTGCTTACGAGCAGTACTTC	CASSETGSAYEQYF
TRBV27	NA	TRBJ1-3	NA	TGTGCCAGCAGTTTATCCAGGGCAGGAAACACCATATATTTT	CASSLSRAGNTIYF
TRBV7-2	NA	TRBJ1-5	NA	TGTGCCAGCAGCATCAGAGGGATGTTGGGGAATCAGCCCCAGCATTTT	CASSIRGMLGNQPQHF
TRBV6-6	once	TRBJ2-3	NA	TGTGCCAGCAGTTACACGGGAAGCACAGATACGCAGTATTTT	CASSYTGSTDTQYF
TRBV4-1	NA	TRBJ1-2	TRBD1	TGCGCCAGCAGCCAAGCCCCGGACAGGGCTAACTATGGCTACACCTTC	CASSQAPDRANYGYTF
TRBV7-6	NA	TRBJ1-2	TRBD1	TGTGCCAGCAGCCCTCCGGACAGGGAGTACTATGGCTACACCTTC	CASSPPDREYYGYTF
TRBV19	NA	TRBJ2-7	NA	TGTGCCAGTAGTTCGACGGGATACGAGCAGTACTTC	CASSSTGYEQYF
TRBV28	NA	TRBJ1-3	NA	TGTGCCAGCAGTTTACAGGGATCTGGAAACACCATATATTTT	CASSLQGSGNTIYF
TRBV19	NA	TRBJ2-3	NA	TGTGCCAGTAGTTCTTGGCATGAGGCAGATACGCAGTATTTT	CASSSWHEADTQYF
TRBV11-2	NA	TRBJ2-1	NA	TGTGCCATCAAGGGCTTGTACAATGAGCAGTTCTTC	CAIKGLYNEQFF
TRBV5-6	NA	TRBJ2-3	NA	TGTGCCAGCAGCTTGAGGGGGGGCGGAGATACGCAGTATTTT	CASSLRGGGDTQYF